What follows are 21 T cell receptor beta chains derived from one specimen sequenced in a study of identical twins. TCRdb reanalysed the 5' RACE reads using MiXCR and keeps one entry per CDR3 protein. The data show 540,000 or so distinct CDR3 sequences, approximately 20% seen once. The same specimen was also included in a second study, on yellow fever vaccine responses in identical twins.

Sequencing used CD4+ T cells sorted from blood. The receptors stem from a woman aged 18-29 years in good health.

This clonotype has more than one count but fewer than ten. This rearrangement joins TRBV11-2 to TRBJ2-1; D possibly corresponds to TRBD2 (6 bases). The CDR3 sequence is 15 residues long. Germline CDR1 and CDR2: SGHAT and FQNNGV. V lost 3 bases to trimming and J lost 5 bases, with 14 bases between them. This chain's CDR3 is CASSFYGGRDNEQFF. DNA of the CDR3: TGTGCCAGCAGCTTTTACGGGGGAAGGGACAATGAGCAGTTCTTC.

This clonotype was observed a handful of times. The chain joins TRBV25-1 to TRBJ1-6, with TRBD1 as a possible D gene (6 bases). This CDR3 has 14 residues. Per germline, CDR1 MGHDK and CDR2 SYGVNS. V was clipped by 8 bases and J by 7 bases, with 15 bases between them. As DNA, the CDR3 is TGTGCCAGCGCCGAGACCGGGGGCAATTCACCCCTCCACTTT. This encodes CASAETGGNSPLHF. The whole variable domain, filled in from reference TRBV25-1 and TRBJ1-6, reads EADIYQTPRYLVIGTGKKITLECSQTMGHDKMYWYQQDPGMELHLIHYSYGVNSTEKGDLSSESTVSRIRTEHFPLTLESARPSHTSQYLCASAETGGNSPLHFGNGTRLTVT.

The J gene is TRBJ2-5, the V gene TRBV7-8; D gene unclear. Germline V gene lookup returns CDR1 SGHVS and CDR2 FQNEAQ. Trimming took off 2 bases at V and 2 bases at J, with 15 bases between the two ends. This CDR3 has 16 amino acids. CDR3 nucleotide sequence: TGTGCCAGCAGCTTAATGCGGTGGGGTGCGCAAGAGACCCAGTACTTC. It codes for CASSLMRWGAQETQYF. Drawing the rest from reference TRBV7-8 and TRBJ2-5, the complete variable domain is GAGVSQSPRYKVAKRGQDVALRCDPISGHVSLFWYQQALGQGPEFLTYFQNEAQLDKSGLPSDRFFAERPEGSVSTLKIQRTQQEDSAVYLCASSLMRWGAQETQYFGPGTRLLVL.

The CDR3 spells CASSEMYRENYGYTF. CDR3 coding DNA: TGTGCCAGCAGTGAAATGTACAGGGAGAACTATGGCTACACCTTC. The rearrangement links TRBV2 to TRBJ1-2; possibly TRBD1 for D (6 bases). CDR3 length: 15 amino acids. CDR1 is SNHLY and CDR2 is FYNNEI in the germline V gene. The V and J ends lost 2 bases and 2 bases respectively, with 12 bases between them.

This chain uses TRBV2 with TRBJ2-1; D is possibly TRBD1 (6 bases). Germline V lookup: CDR1 SNHLY, CDR2 FYNNEI. The V gene lost 2 bases and the J gene lost 8 bases, with 16 bases spanning the gap. The CDR3 length is 15 residues. The CDR3 DNA reads TGTGCCAGCAGTGAACAGGGGAACCGCGCGGATGAGCAGTTCTTC. This translates into CASSEQGNRADEQFF.

V is TRBV9 and J is TRBJ2-1, with a weak D call TRBD1 (6 bases). The CDR3 is made up of 13 amino acids. Germline assignment: CDR1 SGDLS and CDR2 YYNGEE. Trimming stripped 0 bases from V and 10 bases from J, with 11 bases between. CDR3 sequence reads: CASSVDQGLEQFF. The CDR3 bases are TGTGCCAGCAGCGTAGACCAGGGGTTGGAGCAGTTCTTC.

The genes are TRBV6-5 and TRBJ2-3; 11 bases are a match to TRBD2. Germline CDR1 reads MNHEY; CDR2 reads SVGAGI. The V and J ends lost 0 bases and 0 bases, in that order; junction bases with no gene match: 8. The CDR3 is made up of 19 amino acids. CDR3: CASSYSRVGTSGSTDTQYF. In DNA form, the CDR3 reads TGTGCCAGCAGTTACTCACGTGTCGGGACTAGCGGAAGCACAGATACGCAGTATTTT.

V usage is TRBV7-2 and J usage is TRBJ2-5; 7 bases fit TRBD1. V was pared by 9 bases and J by 2 bases, with 12 bases of the junction left unmatched. The germline CDR1 and CDR2 sequences are SGHTA and FQGNSA. CDR3 size: 15 residues. The CDR3 nucleotides read TGTGCCAGTATAAGATACCCGGGACAGCAAGAGACCCAGTACTTC. Translated, it gives CASIRYPGQQETQYF.

This clonotype has just a few counts. This chain links TRBV20-1 with TRBJ2-1; 11 positions match TRBD2. CDR3 length equals 19 residues. Germline CDR1 reads DFQATT; CDR2 reads SNEGSKA (reference sequence). Germline trimming cut 0 bases from V and 0 bases from J; bases unmatched to any gene: 10. The CDR3 region is CSARDRLAGGSSSYNEQFF. The CDR3 DNA reads TGCAGTGCTAGAGACCGGCTAGCGGGGGGCTCGAGCTCCTACAATGAGCAGTTCTTC.

This clonotype turned up a few times. The chain carries TRBV20-1 and TRBJ2-3, with 8 bases lining up with TRBD1. With 0 bases clipped from V and 0 bases from J, the junction kept 5 bases outside the gene matches. The CDR3 loop spans 16 amino acids. Looked up from germline, CDR1 is DFQATT and CDR2 is SNEGSKA (reference sequence). DNA of the CDR3: TGCAGTGCTAGAGATCCCGGGACAGGTAGCACAGATACGCAGTATTTT. This sequence encodes CSARDPGTGSTDTQYF.

The chain links TRBV29-1 to TRBJ1-5, with 8 bases matching TRBD1. V was pared by 4 bases and J by 0 bases, with 8 bases of the junction left unmatched. Germline V gene lookup returns CDR1 SQVTM and CDR2 ANQGSEA. This CDR3 has 16 residues. The CDR3 here is CSVGGDRGGSNQPQHF. The CDR3 nucleotides are TGCAGCGTTGGGGGCGACAGGGGAGGTAGCAATCAGCCCCAGCATTTT.

This clonotype was detected only a few times. The CDR3 DNA reads as TGTGCCAGCAGCACCAACAGGGGGCGGTTAGAGACCCAGTACTTC. Residues: CASSTNRGRLETQYF. The rearrangement uses TRBV9 and TRBJ2-5, with TRBD1 identical over 9 bases. This CDR3 is 15 amino acids long. From germline, CDR1 is SGDLS and CDR2 YYNGEE. The J segment lost 4 bases and the V segment lost 4 bases, leaving 8 bases of the junction unmatched. Full variable domain (remainder filled in from reference TRBV9 and TRBJ2-5): DSGVTQTPKHLITATGQRVTLRCSPRSGDLSVYWYQQSLDQGLQFLIQYYNGEERAKGNILERFSAQQFPDLHSELNLSSLELGDSALYFCASSTNRGRLETQYFGPGTRLLVL.

This clonotype was found once. The V gene is TRBV5-1, the J gene TRBJ2-3, with TRBD2 matching 8 bases. The trim removed 7 bases at V and 6 bases at J, leaving 13 bases unmatched. Per germline, CDR1 SGHRS and CDR2 YFSETQ. The CDR3 has 15 amino acids. The CDR3 nucleotides are TGCGCCAGCTCTCCCGGCGGGGGGATTCGGGATACGCAGTATTTT. It yields the protein CASSPGGGIRDTQYF.

J is TRBJ2-5 and V is TRBV7-6; 7 nucleotides line up with TRBD1. The trim removed 3 bases at V and 3 bases at J, leaving 4 bases unmatched. Germline V CDR1 and CDR2: SGHVS, FNYEAQ. This CDR3 has 14 residues. The CDR3 DNA reads as TGTGCCAGCAGCTTGTACAGGGGCGAAGAGACCCAGTACTTC. Residues: CASSLYRGEETQYF.

The sample holds a few counts of this clonotype. The chain couples TRBV7-9 to TRBJ1-4, with 8 bases fitting TRBD1. CDR3 length equals 16 residues. V lost 3 bases and J lost 7; bases outside the gene matches: 10. From germline, CDR1 is SEHNR and CDR2 FQNEAQ (reference sequence). The CDR3 region is CASSFGQGERSEKLFF. CDR3 DNA sequence: TGTGCCAGCAGCTTTGGACAGGGAGAACGGAGTGAAAAACTGTTTTTT.

This clonotype was observed a few times. CDR3 DNA: TGTGCCAGCAGCCACGGGCTCGGTCTCACTGAAGCTTTCTTT. Translation: CASSHGLGLTEAFF. J is TRBJ1-1 and V is TRBV7-9; D remains unclear. Germline-derived CDR1 and CDR2 are SEHNR and FQNEAQ (reference sequence). With 5 bases removed from V and 4 bases from J, the gap between germline ends came to 14 bases. CDR3 size: 14 residues. Filled out from reference TRBV7-9 and TRBJ1-1, the complete variable domain reads DTGVSQNPRHKITKRGQNVTFRCDPISEHNRLYWYRQTLGQGPEFLTYFQNEAQLEKSRLLSDRFSAERPKGSFSTLEIQRTEQGDSAMYLCASSHGLGLTEAFFGQGTRLTVV.

This clonotype was seen only a few times. The J gene is TRBJ2-7, the V gene TRBV10-1; tentative D call: TRBD1 (5 bases). V lost 5 bases and J lost 0, with 23 bases in between. Germline-derived CDR1 and CDR2 are WNHNN and SYGVQD (reference sequence). The CDR3 is made up of 18 amino acids. CDR3 protein: CASSQGVKTVSDSYEQYF. CDR3 nucleotide sequence: TGCGCCAGCAGTCAAGGGGTAAAAACAGTGTCCGACTCCTACGAGCAGTACTTC.

The V gene is TRBV12-3 or TRBV12-4, the J gene TRBJ1-2; D is undetermined. This CDR3 has 15 amino acids. V was trimmed by 5 bases and J by 0 bases, leaving 13 bases between them. Here the CDR3 reads CASSPSGQANYGYTF. For the CDR3, the DNA is TGTGCCAGCAGTCCCTCGGGCCAGGCTAACTATGGCTACACCTTC.

V is TRBV7-8 and J is TRBJ2-7, with a tentative D call TRBD2 (6 bases). V lost 5 bases and J lost 3, with 11 bases in between. This CDR3 comprises 13 residues. CDR1 is SGHVS and CDR2 is FQNEAQ in the germline V gene. This CDR3 reads CASSPGGVYEQYV. DNA of the CDR3: TGTGCCAGCAGCCCAGGAGGGGTCTACGAGCAGTACGTC.

The chain carries TRBV20-1 and TRBJ1-5; a possible D gene is TRBD1 (5 bases). Per germline, CDR1 DFQATT and CDR2 SNEGSKA (reference sequence). CDR3 length: 11 residues. V lost 3 bases, J lost 7 bases, and 7 bases lay in between. The CDR3 spells CSARGDQPQHF. CDR3 bases: TGCAGTGCTAGGGGGGACCAGCCCCAGCATTTT.

This clonotype was counted only a few times. The V call is TRBV20-1, the J call TRBJ2-1, with 9 nucleotides matching TRBD2. V was pared by 2 bases and J by 5 bases, with 7 bases of the junction left unmatched. The CDR3 runs 15 residues. Germline CDR1 and CDR2: DFQATT and SNEGSKA (reference sequence). The CDR3 reads CSARKVTSGHNEQFF. CDR3 coding DNA: TGCAGTGCTAGAAAGGTGACTAGCGGTCACAATGAGCAGTTCTTC.